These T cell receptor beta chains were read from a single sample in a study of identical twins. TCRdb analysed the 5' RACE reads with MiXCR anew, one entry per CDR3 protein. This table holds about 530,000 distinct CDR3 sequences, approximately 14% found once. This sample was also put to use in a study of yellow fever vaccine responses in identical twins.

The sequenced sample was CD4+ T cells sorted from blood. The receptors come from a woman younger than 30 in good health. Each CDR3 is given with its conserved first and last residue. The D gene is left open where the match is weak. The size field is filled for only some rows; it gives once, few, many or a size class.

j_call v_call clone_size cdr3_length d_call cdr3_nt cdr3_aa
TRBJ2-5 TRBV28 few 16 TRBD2 TGTGCCAGCAGTGGTACCTTAGGACTAGCGGCGCAGGGGCAGTACTTC CASSGTLGLAAQGQYF
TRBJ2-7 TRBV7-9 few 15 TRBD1 TGTGCCAGCAGCTCCCGACAGGGAGTAGGTTACGAGCAGTACTTC CASSSRQGVGYEQYF
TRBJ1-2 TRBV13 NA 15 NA TGTGCCAGCAGCTGGAGGATGGGGGGTGTCTATGGCTACACCTTC CASSWRMGGVYGYTF
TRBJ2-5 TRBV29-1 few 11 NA TGCAGCGTAAACCGCGGGGAGACCCAGTACTTC CSVNRGETQYF
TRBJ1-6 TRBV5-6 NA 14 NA TGTGCCAGCAGCTTGGGATGGGGTAATTCACCCCTCCACTTT CASSLGWGNSPLHF
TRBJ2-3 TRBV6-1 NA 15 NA TGTGCCAGCAGTACCGGGGGTGTGAGGACAGATACGCAGTATTTT CASSTGGVRTDTQYF
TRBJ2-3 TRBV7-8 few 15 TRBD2 TGTGCCAGCAGGACCTATCGGGGGGGCCCGGATACGCAGTATTTT CASRTYRGGPDTQYF
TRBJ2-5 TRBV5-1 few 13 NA TGCGCCAGCAGCATAGCGGTAAAAGAGACCCAGTACTTC CASSIAVKETQYF
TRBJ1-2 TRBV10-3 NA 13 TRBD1 TGTGCCATCAGAGGGGGCGCAGAGACTGGCTACACCTTC CAIRGGAETGYTF
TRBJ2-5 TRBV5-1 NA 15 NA TGCGCCAGCAGCTCACAAAGGGCCCCAGGGGAGACCCAGTACTTC CASSSQRAPGETQYF
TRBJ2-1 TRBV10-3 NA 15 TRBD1 TGTGCCACCAGGCCGGACAGGGGGCTCTACAATGAGCAGTTCTTC CATRPDRGLYNEQFF
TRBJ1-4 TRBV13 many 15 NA TGTGCCAGCAGCAAAAGGACAGCAACTAATGAAAAACTGTTTTTT CASSKRTATNEKLFF
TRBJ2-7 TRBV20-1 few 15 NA TGCAGTGCTCTAAGGCCCGGGACGGACCCCTTGGAGCAGTACTTC CSALRPGTDPLEQYF
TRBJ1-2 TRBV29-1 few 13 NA TGCAGCGTCACCAGGGTGGGGGACTATGGCTACACCTTC CSVTRVGDYGYTF
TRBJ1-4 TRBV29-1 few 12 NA TGCAGCGTGCTCAATATTAATGAAAAACTGTTTTTT CSVLNINEKLFF
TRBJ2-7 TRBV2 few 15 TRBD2 TGTGCCAGCACCGGGACTAGCGGGAGTCTTGGCGAGCAGTACTTC CASTGTSGSLGEQYF
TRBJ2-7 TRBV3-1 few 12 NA TGTGCCAGCAGCCAAACCGACTACGAGCAGTACTTC CASSQTDYEQYF
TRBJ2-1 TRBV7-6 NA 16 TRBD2 TGTGCCAGCAGCTTAGCCTCCTCTGCGGGGGGGTCTGAGCAGTTCTTC CASSLASSAGGSEQFF
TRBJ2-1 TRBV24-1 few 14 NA TGTGCCACCAGAAACAGTTATAGGAACAATGAGCAGTTCTTC CATRNSYRNNEQFF
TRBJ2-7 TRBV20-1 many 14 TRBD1 TGCAGTGCTAGCGGGGGCAGGGGGCTCAACGAGCAGTACTTC CSASGGRGLNEQYF
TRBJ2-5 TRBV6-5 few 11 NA TGTGCCAGCAGTCGGGACGCCTACCTTCACTTC CASSRDAYLHF
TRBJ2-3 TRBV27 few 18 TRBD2 TGTGCCAGCAGTTCGATGGGTCTAGCGGGGAGGAGCACAGATACGCAGTATTTT CASSSMGLAGRSTDTQYF
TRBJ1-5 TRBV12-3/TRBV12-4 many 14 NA TGTGCCAGCACAGCAGGAACCTCCAATCAGCCCCAGCATTTT CASTAGTSNQPQHF
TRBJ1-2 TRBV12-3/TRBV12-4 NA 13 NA TGTGCCAGCAGTTTACGGAGGGCCGGGGGCTACACCTTC CASSLRRAGGYTF
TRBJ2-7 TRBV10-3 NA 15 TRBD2 TGTGCCATCAGTGCAATAGCGGGAGGCTCCGACGAGCAGTACTTC CAISAIAGGSDEQYF
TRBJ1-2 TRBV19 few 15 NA TGTGCCAGTAGGCGGGACCGTACCTCTAACTATGGCTACACCTTC CASRRDRTSNYGYTF
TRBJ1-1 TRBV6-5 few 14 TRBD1 TGTGCCAGCAGTAACAGGGGGCCGGTCACTGAAGCTTTCTTT CASSNRGPVTEAFF
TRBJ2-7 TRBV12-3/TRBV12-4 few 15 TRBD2 TGTGCCAGCAGTTCCCCTAGCGGGAGGGCCGTCGAGCAGTACTTC CASSSPSGRAVEQYF
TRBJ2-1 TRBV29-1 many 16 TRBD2 TGCAGCGTTGGCCACCGACTAGCGGGAACCTACAATGAGCAGTTCTTC CSVGHRLAGTYNEQFF
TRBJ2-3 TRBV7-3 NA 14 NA TGTGCCAGCAGCGAGGGTGGGGGCACAGATACGCAGTATTTT CASSEGGGTDTQYF
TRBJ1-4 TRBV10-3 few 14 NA TGTGCCATCAGTGAGCGGGGTCGGGATGAAAAACTGTTTTTT CAISERGRDEKLFF
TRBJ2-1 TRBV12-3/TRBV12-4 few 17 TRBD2 TGTGCCAGCAGTTTAGCAATCAGCGGGAGGGCAGACAATGAGCAGTTCTTC CASSLAISGRADNEQFF
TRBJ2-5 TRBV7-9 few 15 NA TGTGCCAGCAGCTCGACCCCCAGGGTTCAAGAGACCCAGTACTTC CASSSTPRVQETQYF
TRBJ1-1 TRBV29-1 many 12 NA TGCAGCGTGACGTACGGTCAACTTGAAGCTTTCTTT CSVTYGQLEAFF
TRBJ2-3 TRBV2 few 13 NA TGTGCCAGCAGTGTGATAGCCGCAGATACGCAGTATTTT CASSVIAADTQYF
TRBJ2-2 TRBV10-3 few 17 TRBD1 TGTGCCATCAGTGCGACGGACAGGAACGCGAACACCGGGGAGCTGTTTTTT CAISATDRNANTGELFF
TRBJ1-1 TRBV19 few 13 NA TGTGCCAGTAGCAGGACAGTGGTCGCTGAAGCTTTCTTT CASSRTVVAEAFF
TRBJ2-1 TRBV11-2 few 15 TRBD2 TGTGCCAGCAGCTCCCGACTAGCGGAGGGCAATGAGCAGTTCTTC CASSSRLAEGNEQFF
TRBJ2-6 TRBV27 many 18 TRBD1 TGTGCCAGCAGTTTATTAGGACAGGGGAGCTCTGGGGCCAACGTCCTGACTTTC CASSLLGQGSSGANVLTF
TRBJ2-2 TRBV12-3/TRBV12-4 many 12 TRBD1 TGTGCCAGCAGGACAGGGCCCGGGGAGCTGTTTTTT CASRTGPGELFF
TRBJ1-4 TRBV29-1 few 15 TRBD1 TGCAGCGTCCGACAGGGGGTCGCAACTAATGAAAAACTGTTTTTT CSVRQGVATNEKLFF
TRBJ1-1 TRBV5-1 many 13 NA TGCGCCAGCAGCTTGGAGGGGCCGATAGAAGCTTTCTTT CASSLEGPIEAFF
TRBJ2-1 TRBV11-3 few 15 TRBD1 TGTGCCAGCAGCTTTTACGGACAGGGTCCCAATGAGCAGTTCTTC CASSFYGQGPNEQFF
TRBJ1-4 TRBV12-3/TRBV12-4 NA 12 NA TGTGCCAGCAGTCCCCGTAATGAAAAACTGTTTTTT CASSPRNEKLFF
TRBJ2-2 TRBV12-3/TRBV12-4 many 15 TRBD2 TGTGCCAGCAGTTTGGGACTAGCGTTCACCGGGGAGCTGTTTTTT CASSLGLAFTGELFF
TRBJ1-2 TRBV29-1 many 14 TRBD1 TGCAGCGTTGCCTCCGGGACAGACAGCTATGGCTACACCTTC CSVASGTDSYGYTF